This record concerns one T cell receptor (beta chain) sequence. The sample belongs to a study of Ad26.COV2.S vaccination and SARS-CoV-2 variants. Across the study: Of the COV1001 trial arms, the Ad26.COV2.S arm included the donor.

Treatment defined: some 19 received Ad26.COV2.S at low or high dose, single or two shots; roughly five received placebo; per-sample allocation not given. Sampling took place 63 days after the first vaccine or placebo injection. The table came from immunoSEQ multiplex PCR; TCRdb's copy has only in-frame clones and leaves some out. The sample yields around 450,000 clones, nearly 90% seen once. The J segment lost 1 base and the V segment lost 7 bases, leaving 12 bases of the junction unmatched. CDR3 length: 16 amino acids. Germline V gene sequence: CDR1 SNHLY, CDR2 FYNNEI. Here the sequenced sample was peripheral blood, taken in a trial of Ad26.COV2.S vaccine versus placebo. The TCR sequence derives from a person between 18 and 60 years old who received the Ad26.COV2.S COVID-19 vaccine or a placebo. The chain has TRBV2 and TRBJ1-1; TRBD1 matches at 7 bases. The CDR3 sequence is CASKEHRGKGNTEAFF. As DNA, the CDR3 is TGTGCCAGCAAGGAGCACAGGGGTAAGGGGAACACTGAAGCTTTCTTT.